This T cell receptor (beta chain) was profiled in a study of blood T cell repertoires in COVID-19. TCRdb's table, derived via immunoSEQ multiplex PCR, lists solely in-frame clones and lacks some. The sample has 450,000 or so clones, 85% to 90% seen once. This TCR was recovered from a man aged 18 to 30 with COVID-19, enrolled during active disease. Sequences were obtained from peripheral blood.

The CDR3 sequence is CASGLAEADTQYF. CDR3 coding DNA: TGTGCCAGCGGACTAGCGGAGGCAGATACGCAGTATTTT. The J gene is TRBJ2-3, the V gene TRBV14; 10 positions agree with TRBD2. With V trimmed by 8 bases and J by 4 bases, 3 bases remained unmatched. The germline V gene encodes CDR1 SGHDN and CDR2 FVKESK. The length of the CDR3 is 13 residues. The entire variable domain, with the rest obtained from reference TRBV14 and TRBJ2-3, is as follows: EAGVTQFPSHSVIEKGQTVTLRCDPISGHDNLYWYRRVMGKEIKFLLHFVKESKQDESGMPNNRFLAERTGGTYSTLKVQPAELEDSGVYFCASGLAEADTQYFGPGTRLTVL.